The 15 T cell receptor beta chains below come from one sample, sequenced in a study of beta chain features in type 1 diabetes. Expressed TCRB transcripts were sequenced because the entire RNA isolate underwent reverse transcription. Only in-frame clones appear in the TCRdb table, and some are missing; sequencing was by immunoSEQ multiplex PCR. The repertoire holds hundreds of thousands of clones, with 15% to 18% as singletons. Sequencing was performed on naive CD4+ T cells from blood. These TCRs come from a man younger than 35 in good health.

This chain links TRBV30 with TRBJ1-2; 8 nucleotides align to TRBD1. Germline V gene sequence: CDR1 GTSNPN, CDR2 SVGIG (reference sequence). V was clipped by 2 bases and J by 4 bases; unmatched bases: 3. The CDR3 is made up of 13 amino acids. Written as DNA, the CDR3 is TGTGCCTGGAGTAGACAGGGGCTCTATGGCTACACCTTC. It yields the protein CAWSRQGLYGYTF.

The table lists this clone with a few counts. V usage is TRBV27 and J usage is TRBJ2-7, with D unresolved. Trimming pared 6 bases from V and 0 bases from J, leaving 18 bases between. Germline V gene lookup returns CDR1 MNHEY and CDR2 SMNVEV (reference sequence). The CDR3 sequence is 16 residues long. The CDR3 DNA follows: TGTGCCAGCAGACCAGAGATTTTGGGCAGCTCCTACGAGCAGTACTTC. Its protein product is CASRPEILGSSYEQYF.

The V call is TRBV1, the J call TRBJ2-1; the listed D gene, TRBD2, was not tested against the DNA. TRBV1 is a pseudogene locus. The CDR3 contains 15 residues. The CDR3 nucleotides are TGCACCAGCAGCCAGGTTAGCGGGGGAAACAATGAGCAGTTCTTC. This gives the protein CTSSQVSGGNNEQFF.

J is TRBJ2-3 and V is TRBV2; TRBD1 agrees at 8 bases. The CDR3 has 13 amino acids. Germline lookup yields CDR1 SNHLY and CDR2 FYNNEI. After removal of 8 bases from V and 4 bases from J, the junction contained 5 bases not matched to a gene. The CDR3 region has the DNA TGTGCCAGCCGGACAGGGCTGGCAGATACGCAGTATTTT. It yields the protein CASRTGLADTQYF.

This clone was seen only a few times. The rearrangement joins TRBV7-2 to TRBJ2-2; 8 bases align to TRBD2. The CDR3 extends over 18 amino acids. V lost 1 base to trimming and J lost 5 bases; unmatched junction nucleotides: 12. Germline loops: CDR1 SGHTA, CDR2 FQGNSA. The chain's CDR3 is CASSLDREGPRGTGELFF. In nucleotides, the CDR3 is TGTGCCAGCAGCTTAGACCGGGAGGGCCCTCGCGGGACCGGGGAGCTGTTTTTT. The variable domain in full, with the rest retrieved from reference TRBV7-2 and TRBJ2-2, is GAGVSQSPSNKVTEKGKDVELRCDPISGHTALYWYRQSLGQGLEFLIYFQGNSAPDKSGLPSDRFSAERTGGSVSTLTIQRTQQEDSAVYLCASSLDREGPRGTGELFFGEGSRLTVL.

This clone has more than one count but fewer than ten. The CDR3 sequence is CASSLAYRASSGNTIYF. As DNA, the CDR3 is TGTGCCAGCAGCTTAGCTTATCGGGCATCCTCTGGAAACACCATATATTTT. This chain links TRBV7-9 with TRBJ1-3; the D is unclear. This CDR3 is 17 amino acids long. The germline gives CDR1 SEHNR, CDR2 FQNEAQ (reference sequence). Trimming took off 0 bases at V and 0 bases at J, with 12 bases between the two ends.

This clone has only a few counts. This chain connects TRBV19 to TRBJ2-1; 11 bases map to TRBD2. This CDR3 contains 17 residues. Trimming at V came to 2 bases and at J to 1 base, leaving 4 bases not matched to a gene. Germline lookup yields CDR1 LNHDA and CDR2 SQIVND (reference sequence). CDR3 sequence (DNA): TGTGCCAGTAGTATATCCGGGACTAGCGGTTCCTACAATGAGCAGTTCTTC. It translates to CASSISGTSGSYNEQFF. The full variable domain, completed using reference TRBV19 and TRBJ2-1, is DGGITQSPKYLFRKEGQNVTLSCEQNLNHDAMYWYRQDPGQGLRLIYYSQIVNDFQKGDIAEGYSVSREKKESFPLTVTSAQKNPTAFYLCASSISGTSGSYNEQFFGPGTRLTVL.

This clone was detected only a few times. The chain combines TRBV14 with TRBJ2-7; D is possibly TRBD1 or TRBD2 (6 bases each). Germline V gives CDR1 SGHDN, CDR2 FVKESK. The CDR3 is made up of 14 amino acids. Trimming stripped 1 base from V and 8 bases from J, with 15 bases between. The CDR3 nucleotides are TGTGCCAGCAGCCAAGCGGGGGCCCCCTCAAAGCAGTACTTC. Translating gives CASSQAGAPSKQYF.

This rearrangement joins TRBV27 to TRBJ2-3, with 10 bases identical to TRBD2. The CDR3 extends over 13 amino acids. Germline V lookup: CDR1 MNHEY, CDR2 SMNVEV (reference sequence). Unmatched junction bases numbered 4, after V lost 3 bases and J lost 10 bases. The CDR3 nucleotides read TGTGCCAGCAGTTTGACTCTAGCGGGAGCGCAGTATTTT. Its translation is CASSLTLAGAQYF.

The chain couples TRBV4-2 to TRBJ2-1, with D perhaps TRBD1 (6 bases). This CDR3 region has 17 residues. Germline CDR1 reads LGHNA; CDR2 reads YNFKEQ. The V gene lost 0 bases and the J gene lost 9 bases, with 21 bases spanning the gap. CDR3 sequence (DNA): TGTGCCAGCAGCCAAGATATGGGGACCACAGGGTTTCGTGAGCAGTTCTTC. This sequence encodes CASSQDMGTTGFREQFF.

This clone has more than one count but fewer than ten. The CDR3 loop reads CASRPTGTGPYEQYF. CDR3 DNA: TGTGCCAGCAGGCCTACCGGGACAGGACCCTACGAGCAGTACTTC. The chain employs TRBV6-6 and TRBJ2-7; 8 nucleotides line up with TRBD1. The CDR3 loop spans 15 amino acids. The V segment lost 6 bases and the J segment 2 bases; nucleotides outside the gene matches: 9. Germline V lookup: CDR1 MNHNY, CDR2 SVGAGI (reference sequence).

V usage is TRBV6-6 and J usage is TRBJ2-7; no reliable D call. This CDR3 contains 14 residues. V was clipped by 6 bases and J by 7 bases, with 19 bases between them. The V gene's germline CDR1 is MNHNY and CDR2 SVGAGI (reference sequence). For the CDR3, the DNA is TGTGCCAGCAGCCCTTGGGATCTTCGGAAGGAGCAGTACTTC. Amino acid sequence: CASSPWDLRKEQYF.

A few counts support this clone. This sequence joins TRBV4-3 and TRBJ1-1; 9 bases align to TRBD1. Germline CDR1 reads LGHNA; CDR2 reads YSLEER. With 0 bases clipped from V and 1 base from J, the junction kept 6 bases outside the gene matches. The CDR3 spans 17 residues. CDR3 sequence (DNA): TGCGCCAGCAGCCAAGATAGGGGACAGGGAGGGAACACTGAAGCTTTCTTT. Amino acid sequence: CASSQDRGQGGNTEAFF.

The rearrangement links TRBV6-5 to TRBJ2-7, with a weak D call TRBD1 (6 bases). The CDR3 is 11 amino acids. CDR1 MNHEY and CDR2 SVGAGI come from the germline V gene. Trimming took off 2 bases at V and 8 bases at J, with 7 bases between the two ends. CDR3 bases: TGTGCCAGCAGTTACGGGACAAAGCAGTACTTC. Amino acids: CASSYGTKQYF.

The V gene is TRBV9, the J gene TRBJ2-7; 8 bases align to TRBD1. Per the germline V gene, CDR1 is SGDLS and CDR2 is YYNGEE. V shed 3 bases and J 2 bases; nucleotides not matched to a gene: 7. The CDR3 runs 15 residues. CDR3 sequence (DNA): TGTGCCAGCAGCGCCCCGGACAGGGCAGCCTACGAGCAGTACTTC. It translates to CASSAPDRAAYEQYF.